This T cell receptor (beta chain) was documented in a study of T cell responses to AZD1222 COVID-19 vaccine. Regarding the study as a whole: Increased Spike-specific TCR breadth and depth were observed after two AZD1222 doses.

The CDR3 loop spans 12 amino acids. Trimming removed 8 bases from V and 3 bases from J, with 11 bases in between. The germline V gene encodes CDR1 SEHNR and CDR2 FQNEAQ (reference sequence). On this clone itself: The antigen remains undetermined.

Clones were sequenced by immunoSEQ multiplex PCR, and TCRdb holds only the in-frame ones, with some missing. Among 120,000 to 150,000 clones listed, approximately 86% were seen once. The TCR originated in an adult who received the AZD1222 COVID-19 vaccine. The chain couples TRBV7-9 to TRBJ2-7; D is perhaps TRBD1 or TRBD2 (5 bases each). The sample here was peripheral blood, taken 28 days after the second AZD1222 dose. CDR3 DNA: TGTGCCAGCGGGGGTGATGGCTACGAGCAGTACTTC. This sequence encodes CASGGDGYEQYF.